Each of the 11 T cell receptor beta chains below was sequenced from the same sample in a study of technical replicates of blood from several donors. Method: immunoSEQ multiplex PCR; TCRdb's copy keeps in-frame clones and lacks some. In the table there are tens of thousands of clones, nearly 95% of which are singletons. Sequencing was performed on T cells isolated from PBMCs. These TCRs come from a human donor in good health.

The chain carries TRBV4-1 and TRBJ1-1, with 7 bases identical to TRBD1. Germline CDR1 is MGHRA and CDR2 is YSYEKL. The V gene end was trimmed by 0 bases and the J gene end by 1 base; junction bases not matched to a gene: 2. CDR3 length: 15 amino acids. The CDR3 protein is CASSQEGTANTEAFF. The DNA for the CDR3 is TGCGCCAGCAGCCAAGAAGGGACAGCGAACACTGAAGCTTTCTTT.

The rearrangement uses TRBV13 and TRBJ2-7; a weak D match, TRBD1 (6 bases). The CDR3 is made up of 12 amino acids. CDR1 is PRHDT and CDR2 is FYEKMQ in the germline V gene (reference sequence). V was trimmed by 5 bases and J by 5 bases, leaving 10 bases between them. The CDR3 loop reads CASSPQGNEQYF. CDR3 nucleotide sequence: TGTGCCAGCAGCCCTCAGGGGAACGAGCAGTACTTC.

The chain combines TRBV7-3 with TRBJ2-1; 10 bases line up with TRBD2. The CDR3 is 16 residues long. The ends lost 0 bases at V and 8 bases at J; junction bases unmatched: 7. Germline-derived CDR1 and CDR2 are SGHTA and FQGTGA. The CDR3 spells CASSLTRLAGAHEQFF. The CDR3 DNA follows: TGTGCCAGCAGCTTAACCCGCCTAGCGGGAGCTCATGAGCAGTTCTTC.

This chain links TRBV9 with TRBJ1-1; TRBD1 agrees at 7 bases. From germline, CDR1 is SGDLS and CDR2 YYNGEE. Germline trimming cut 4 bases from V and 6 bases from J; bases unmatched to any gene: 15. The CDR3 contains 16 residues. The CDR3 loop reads CASSPEATGLFAEAFF. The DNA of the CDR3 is TGTGCCAGCAGCCCCGAAGCGACAGGGTTGTTCGCTGAAGCTTTCTTT.

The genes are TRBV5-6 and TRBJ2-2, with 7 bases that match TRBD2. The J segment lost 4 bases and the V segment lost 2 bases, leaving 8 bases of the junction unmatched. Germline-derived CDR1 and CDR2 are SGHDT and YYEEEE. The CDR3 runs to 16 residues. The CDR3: CASSFGSGLVTGELFF. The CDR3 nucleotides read TGTGCCAGCAGCTTCGGTAGCGGGCTTGTCACCGGGGAGCTGTTTTTT.

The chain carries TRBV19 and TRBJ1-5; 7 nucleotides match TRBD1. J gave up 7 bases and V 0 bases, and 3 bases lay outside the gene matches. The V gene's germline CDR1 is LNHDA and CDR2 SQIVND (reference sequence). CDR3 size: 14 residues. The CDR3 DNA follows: TGTGCCAGTAGTATAGAAGGGGGCGGGCAGCCCCAGCATTTT. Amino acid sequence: CASSIEGGGQPQHF.

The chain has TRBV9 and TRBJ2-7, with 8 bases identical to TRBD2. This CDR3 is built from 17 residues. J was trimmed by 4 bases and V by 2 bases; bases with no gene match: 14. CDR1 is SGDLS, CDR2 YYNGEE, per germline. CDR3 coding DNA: TGTGCCAGCAGCGTCGACGGGGGGGGTGGACAAGAATACGAGCAGTACTTC. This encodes CASSVDGGGGQEYEQYF.

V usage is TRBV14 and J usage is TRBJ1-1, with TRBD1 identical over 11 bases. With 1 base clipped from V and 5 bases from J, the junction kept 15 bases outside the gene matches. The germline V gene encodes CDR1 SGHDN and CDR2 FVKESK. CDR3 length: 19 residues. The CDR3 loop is CASSQVIGGTGGRWTEAFF. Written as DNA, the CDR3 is TGTGCCAGCAGCCAAGTCATTGGGGGGACAGGGGGTCGGTGGACTGAAGCTTTCTTT.

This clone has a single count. Written as DNA, the CDR3 is TGTGCCAGCAGCGGGGTTAGCGGACCCACCGGGGAGCTGTTTTTT. Amino acids: CASSGVSGPTGELFF. The chain has TRBV7-9 and TRBJ2-2; D perhaps matches TRBD2 (6 bases). V was shortened by 5 bases and J by 4 bases, with 14 bases between the two germline ends. The germline V gene encodes CDR1 SEHNR and CDR2 FQNEAQ (reference sequence). The CDR3 extends over 15 amino acids.

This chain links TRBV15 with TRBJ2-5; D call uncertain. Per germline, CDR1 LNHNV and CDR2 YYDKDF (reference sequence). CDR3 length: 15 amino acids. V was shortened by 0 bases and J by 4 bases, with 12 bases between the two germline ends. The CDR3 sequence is CATSRDMASRETQYF. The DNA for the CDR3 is TGTGCCACCAGCAGAGATATGGCTTCCCGAGAGACCCAGTACTTC.

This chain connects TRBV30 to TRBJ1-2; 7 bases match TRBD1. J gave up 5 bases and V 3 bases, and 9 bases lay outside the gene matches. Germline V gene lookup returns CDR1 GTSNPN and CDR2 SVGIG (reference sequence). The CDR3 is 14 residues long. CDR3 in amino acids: CAWRGKGARYGYTF. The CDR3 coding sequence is TGTGCCTGGAGGGGCAAGGGGGCAAGATATGGCTACACCTTC.